This T cell receptor (beta chain) was retrieved from a study of sequential checkpoint blockade in melanoma. The CDR3 length is 14 residues. The germline V and J ends were trimmed by 7 bases and 7 bases, with 16 bases remaining between them. Germline V lookup: CDR1 SEHNR, CDR2 FQNEAQ (reference sequence). Clones were read by immunoSEQ multiplex PCR, and TCRdb kept only the in-frame ones, dropping some. This table has roughly 17,000 clones, 73% appearing once. Treatment of the sample: randomized to nivolumab then ipilimumab (arm A) or the reverse (arm B). This clonotype originated in a human donor with melanoma. The specimen comprised CD8+ T cells sorted from blood (inferred from file names), sampled from a patient given nivolumab and ipilimumab in sequence. The chain uses TRBV7-9 and TRBJ1-4; unclear D gene. The CDR3 sequence: CASTSGRSSEKLFF. DNA of the CDR3: TGTGCCAGCACCTCAGGCAGGTCCAGTGAAAAACTGTTTTTT. Looking up the rest from reference TRBV7-9 and TRBJ1-4 gives the full variable domain: DTGVSQNPRHKITKRGQNVTFRCDPISEHNRLYWYRQTLGQGPEFLTYFQNEAQLEKSRLLSDRFSAERPKGSFSTLEIQRTEQGDSAMYLCASTSGRSSEKLFFGSGTQLSVL.